These 21 T cell receptor beta chains share one sample of origin, sequenced in a study of T cell responses to AZD1222 COVID-19 vaccine. TCRdb keeps only in-frame clones here, not all; method: immunoSEQ multiplex PCR. Of about 200,000 clones in the sample, 90% to 95% were seen once. The source material was peripheral blood, sampled 28 days after the second AZD1222 dose. All receptors come from an adult who received the AZD1222 COVID-19 vaccine.

This rearrangement joins TRBV5-1 to TRBJ2-3; D is uncertain. V was shortened by 2 bases and J by 3 bases, with 13 bases between the two germline ends. Germline V gene sequence: CDR1 SGHRS, CDR2 YFSETQ. This CDR3 spans 15 amino acids. This chain's CDR3 is CASSFLFPTTDTQYF. CDR3 nucleotide sequence: TGCGCCAGCAGCTTCCTTTTCCCAACGACAGATACGCAGTATTTT.

The chain links TRBV11-2 to TRBJ2-7; the match to TRBD2 covers 7 bases. This CDR3 is built from 14 residues. Germline V gene data show CDR1 as SGHAT and CDR2 as FQNNGV. The junction had 10 bases not matched to a gene; V was cut back by 4 bases and J by 7 bases. CDR3 in DNA: TGTGCCAGCAGCTACGAGGGAGGGCCGCGGGAGCAGTACTTC. It is translated as CASSYEGGPREQYF.

The chain carries TRBV9 and TRBJ2-2; 10 positions agree with TRBD1. Trimming cost V 0 bases and J 0 bases; bases outside gene matches: 2. Germline CDR1 and CDR2: SGDLS and YYNGEE. The CDR3 has 17 amino acids. The CDR3 nucleotides read TGTGCCAGCAGCGTAGGGACAGGGGGATCGAACACCGGGGAGCTGTTTTTT. Protein sequence: CASSVGTGGSNTGELFF.

The chain links TRBV6-2 or TRBV6-3 to TRBJ2-7, with TRBD2 matching over 8 bases. The CDR3 has 14 amino acids. Looked up from germline, CDR1 is MNHEY and CDR2 is SVGEGT. J gave up 5 bases and V 5 bases, and 8 bases lay outside the gene matches. DNA of the CDR3: TGTGCCAGCAGTCCGGGAGGGACGCTCCACGAGCAGTACTTC. It specifies CASSPGGTLHEQYF.

J is TRBJ1-6 and V is TRBV4-3; tentative D call: TRBD1 (5 bases). Trimming cost V 1 base and J 8 bases, with 6 bases left between them. The length of the CDR3 is 13 residues. The germline CDR1 and CDR2 sequences are LGHNA and YSLEER. This chain's CDR3 is CASSQGGDSPLHF. The CDR3 nucleotides read TGCGCCAGCAGCCAAGGGGGGGATTCACCCCTCCACTTT.

This clone turned up a few times. The gene calls are TRBV19 and TRBJ2-1; no reliable D call. The length of the CDR3 is 14 residues. V lost 3 bases and J lost 0, with 6 bases in between. In germline, CDR1 is LNHDA, CDR2 SQIVND (reference sequence). CDR3: CASSISSSYNEQFF. DNA of the CDR3: TGTGCCAGTAGTATCTCAAGCTCCTACAATGAGCAGTTCTTC.

This clone was found a few times. This chain uses TRBV2 with TRBJ1-5, with a possible D match to TRBD1 (6 bases). V lost 7 bases, J lost 4 bases, and 20 bases lay in between. From germline, CDR1 is SNHLY and CDR2 FYNNEI. This CDR3 region has 16 residues. CDR3 residues: CASTLWVVGANQPQHF. As DNA, the CDR3 is TGTGCCAGCACTCTATGGGTGGTGGGGGCTAATCAGCCCCAGCATTTT.

The J gene is TRBJ2-3, the V gene TRBV7-2; 9 bases are shared with TRBD2. Losses at the gene ends were 5 bases for V and 5 bases for J; bases not matched to a gene: 5. The CDR3 totals 14 residues. Germline assignment: CDR1 SGHTA and CDR2 FQGNSA. In nucleotides, the CDR3 is TGTGCCAGCAGCCGCCAAGCGGGAGGAGATACGCAGTATTTT. It codes for CASSRQAGGDTQYF.

V is TRBV9 and J is TRBJ2-7; D gene unclear. Trimming stripped 0 bases from V and 3 bases from J, with 10 bases between. Germline loops: CDR1 SGDLS, CDR2 YYNGEE. CDR3 length: 14 residues. CDR3 loop: CASSVGQHNYEQYF. The DNA of the CDR3 is TGTGCCAGCAGCGTAGGGCAGCACAACTACGAGCAGTACTTC.

The J gene is TRBJ2-7, the V gene TRBV6-5; TRBD1 matches at 9 bases. Trimming removed 0 bases from V and 3 bases from J; junction bases left unmatched: 0. The CDR3 spans 14 residues. Germline values: CDR1 MNHEY, CDR2 SVGAGI. The CDR3 region is CASSYSGQGYEQYF. The CDR3 nucleotides are TGTGCCAGCAGTTACTCGGGACAGGGCTACGAGCAGTACTTC.

This clone is a singleton in its sample. The J gene is TRBJ2-1, the V gene TRBV4-2; no clear D. Trimming left V 1 base short and J 5 bases short, with 12 bases between. Germline CDR1 LGHNA, CDR2 YNFKEQ. This CDR3 is 15 amino acids long. The CDR3 nucleotides read TGTGCCAGCAGCCAAGCCACAAAACTTGACAATGAGCAGTTCTTC. Its protein product is CASSQATKLDNEQFF.

This sequence joins TRBV30 and TRBJ1-3; the match to TRBD1 covers 8 bases. In germline, CDR1 is GTSNPN, CDR2 SVGIG (reference sequence). The CDR3 totals 13 residues. V lost 6 bases to trimming and J lost 3 bases; unmatched junction nucleotides: 4. As DNA, the CDR3 is TGTGCCTGTTCCAGGGGGCATGGAAACACCATATATTTT. Its protein is CACSRGHGNTIYF.

The chain recombines TRBV19 with TRBJ1-5; no firm D call. The V gene lost 2 bases and the J gene lost 5 bases, with 1 base spanning the gap. Germline V gene data show CDR1 as LNHDA and CDR2 as SQIVND (reference sequence). This CDR3 region has 11 residues. The chain's CDR3 is CASSIYQPQHF. CDR3 coding DNA: TGTGCCAGTAGTATATATCAGCCCCAGCATTTT.

The rearrangement uses TRBV28 and TRBJ1-6, with D uncertain. The CDR3 spans 17 residues. Trimming left V 0 bases short and J 5 bases short, with 14 bases between. The germline V gene has CDR1 MDHEN and CDR2 SYDVKM. The CDR3 spells CASSLWGGKYDNSPLHF. The CDR3 DNA is TGTGCCAGCAGTTTATGGGGAGGGAAGTATGATAATTCACCCCTCCACTTT.

The count of this clone is one. This rearrangement joins TRBV5-5 to TRBJ2-7; D uncertain. The CDR3 runs to 12 residues. Germline CDR1 reads SGHKS; CDR2 reads YYEKEE (reference sequence). V shed 0 bases and J shed 1 base, with 2 bases lying between them. CDR3 residues: CASSLVSYEQYF. CDR3 DNA: TGTGCCAGCAGCTTGGTTTCCTACGAGCAGTACTTC.

The chain joins TRBV18 to TRBJ2-3; no firm D call. V lost 6 bases and J lost 0, with 10 bases in between. There are 14 residues in the CDR3. Per the germline V gene, CDR1 is KGHSH and CDR2 is LQKENI. CDR3 region: CASSDSSSTDTQYF. Here the CDR3 DNA reads TGTGCCAGCTCTGACTCGTCTAGCACAGATACGCAGTATTTT.

The genes are TRBV9 and TRBJ2-2; 8 bases are a match to TRBD1. This CDR3 spans 14 amino acids. Germline V gives CDR1 SGDLS, CDR2 YYNGEE. Unmatched junction bases numbered 7, after V lost 4 bases and J lost 8 bases. CDR3 coding DNA: TGTGCCAGCAGCCCGACAGGGGAAGCAGGGGAGCTGTTTTTT. It yields the protein CASSPTGEAGELFF.

CDR3 coding DNA: TGTGCCTGGAGCCCCACAGGGACTGGAAACACCATATATTTT. It is translated as CAWSPTGTGNTIYF. The chain recombines TRBV30 with TRBJ1-3; perhaps TRBD1 as D (6 bases). This CDR3 has 14 amino acids. The V and J ends lost 3 bases and 2 bases respectively, with 11 bases between them. Germline V gene sequence: CDR1 GTSNPN, CDR2 SVGIG (reference sequence).

This chain links TRBV4-1 with TRBJ1-5; 7 nucleotides match TRBD1. The germline gives CDR1 MGHRA, CDR2 YSYEKL. Unmatched junction bases numbered 1, after V lost 2 bases and J lost 3 bases. CDR3 length equals 14 residues. CDR3 in amino acids: CASSQTGDNQPQHF. CDR3 in DNA: TGCGCCAGCAGCCAAACAGGGGACAATCAGCCCCAGCATTTT.

Comments on this clone: Other nucleotide sequences in the sample specify the same CDR3. J is TRBJ2-7 and V is TRBV5-4; D may be TRBD1 (5 bases). The CDR3 covers 12 residues. Trimming removed 1 base from V and 4 bases from J, with 6 bases in between. Germline V gene sequence: CDR1 SGHNT, CDR2 YYREEE (reference sequence). CDR3 bases: TGTGCCAGCAGCTTGTCAGGGTACGAGCAGTACTTC. Translated: CASSLSGYEQYF.

Only a few counts were recorded for this clone. The CDR3, as DNA: TGCAGCGTTACACCAGGAGACACTGAAGCTTTCTTT. Translated: CSVTPGDTEAFF. V gene TRBV29-1 combines with J gene TRBJ1-1; D is unresolved. V was pared by 5 bases and J by 3 bases, with 10 bases between. Germline lookup yields CDR1 SQVTM and CDR2 ANQGSEA. The length of the CDR3 is 12 residues.